The 3 T cell receptor beta chains below come from one sample, sequenced in a study of identical twins. TCRdb re-called the 5' RACE reads with MiXCR, one entry per CDR3 protein. The data show about 240,000 distinct CDR3 sequences, roughly 10% seen once. The sequenced sample consisted of memory T cells sorted from blood. The source is a man between 50 and 59 years old in good health.

This clonotype was seen more than once but under ten times. One end of the junction fails to match germline, which may point to a read error. This chain joins TRBV7-7 and TRBJ2-1; D is possibly TRBD1 (6 bases). The germline V gene encodes CDR1 SSHAT and CDR2 FNYEAQ (reference sequence). The CDR3 totals 17 residues. This CDR3 is CASSLDQQGYSYNEQFF. In nucleotides, the CDR3 is TGTGCTAGCAGCTTAGACCAACAGGGTTATTCCTACAATGAGCAGTTCTTC.

This clonotype was picked up many times. CDR3 sequence: CSAREDRKNEQFF. CDR3 DNA: TGCAGTGCTAGGGAAGACAGAAAGAATGAGCAGTTCTTC. J is TRBJ2-1 and V is TRBV20-1; weak D call: TRBD1 (5 bases). The V gene's germline CDR1 is DFQATT and CDR2 SNEGSKA (reference sequence). Trimming removed 3 bases at V and 7 bases at J, with 13 bases between. This CDR3 contains 13 residues.

This clonotype was observed a handful of times. The genes are TRBV5-1 and TRBJ1-4; D might be TRBD1 (5 bases). The CDR3 sequence is 14 residues long. CDR1 and CDR2 from the germline V gene are SGHRS and YFSETQ. Trimming cost V 1 base and J 4 bases, with 8 bases left between them. The CDR3 DNA is TGCGCCAGCAGCTTGAATGGGGGTAATGAAAAACTGTTTTTT. This encodes CASSLNGGNEKLFF.